This T cell receptor (beta chain) was found in a study of OX40 agonist ivuxolimab in advanced cancers. Study overall: The treatment was a fully human IgG2 OX40 agonist, ivuxolimab. A partial response was reached by three patients: one with hepatocellular carcinoma and two with cutaneous melanoma.

The CDR3 has 16 amino acids. V lost 5 bases and J 0 bases, leaving 14 bases between the germline ends. Per germline, CDR1 PRHDT and CDR2 FYEKMQ (reference sequence). Notes on this clone: The antigen is unknown.

Some clones are missing from TCRdb's copy, which holds only in-frame ones; the method was immunoSEQ multiplex PCR. The data show 4,500 to 7,000 clones, 71% seen once. General study findings and limits: Some nonresponders likewise displayed low normalized T-cell clonal expansion.

The chain carries TRBV13 and TRBJ2-1; D unclear. The source of this sequence is an adult with an advanced solid tumor such as melanoma, head and neck, liver or kidney cancer. The source material was CD4+ or CD8+ T cells sorted from blood, sampled in a trial of the OX40 agonist ivuxolimab. CDR3 sequence (DNA): TGTGCCAGCAGCCCCCCGGCAATGAGCTCCTACAATGAGCAGTTCTTC. Residues: CASSPPAMSSYNEQFF.